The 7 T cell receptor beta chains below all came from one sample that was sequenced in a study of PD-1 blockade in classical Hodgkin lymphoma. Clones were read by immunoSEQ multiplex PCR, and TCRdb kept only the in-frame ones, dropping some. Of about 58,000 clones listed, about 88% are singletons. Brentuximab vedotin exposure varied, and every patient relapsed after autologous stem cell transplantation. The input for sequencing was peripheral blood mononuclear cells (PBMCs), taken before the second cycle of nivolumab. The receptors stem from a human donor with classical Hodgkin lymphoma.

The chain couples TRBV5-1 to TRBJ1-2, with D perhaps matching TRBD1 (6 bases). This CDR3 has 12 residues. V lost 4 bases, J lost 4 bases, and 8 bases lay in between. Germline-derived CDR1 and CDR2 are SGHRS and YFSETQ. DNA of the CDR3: TGCGCCAGCAGCCCGGACAGCTATGGCTACACCTTC. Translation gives CASSPDSYGYTF.

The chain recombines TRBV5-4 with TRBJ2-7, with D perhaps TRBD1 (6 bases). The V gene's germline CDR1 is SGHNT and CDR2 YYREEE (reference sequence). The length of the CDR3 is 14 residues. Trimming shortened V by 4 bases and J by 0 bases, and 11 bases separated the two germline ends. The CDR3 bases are TGTGCCAGCAGCCAAGACAGGCCCTCCTACGAGCAGTACTTC. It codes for CASSQDRPSYEQYF.

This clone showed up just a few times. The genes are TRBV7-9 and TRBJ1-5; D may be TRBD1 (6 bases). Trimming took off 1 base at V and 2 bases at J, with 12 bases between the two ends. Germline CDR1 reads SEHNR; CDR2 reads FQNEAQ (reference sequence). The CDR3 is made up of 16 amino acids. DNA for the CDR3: TGTGCCAGCAGCTTAGAAAGCCAGGGGCGCAATCAGCCCCAGCATTTT. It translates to CASSLESQGRNQPQHF.

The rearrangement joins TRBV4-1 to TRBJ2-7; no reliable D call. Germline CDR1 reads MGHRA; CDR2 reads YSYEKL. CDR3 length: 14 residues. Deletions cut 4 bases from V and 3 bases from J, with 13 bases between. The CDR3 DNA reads TGCGCCAGCAGCCTGACGTCCCCCGGCTACGAGCAGTACTTC. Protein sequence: CASSLTSPGYEQYF.

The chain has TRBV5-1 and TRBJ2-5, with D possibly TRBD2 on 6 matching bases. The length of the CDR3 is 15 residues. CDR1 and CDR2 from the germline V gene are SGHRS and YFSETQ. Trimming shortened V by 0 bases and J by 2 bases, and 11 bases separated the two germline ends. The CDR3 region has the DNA TGCGCCAGCAGCTTGGTCGGGGGTGGGCAAGAGACCCAGTACTTC. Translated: CASSLVGGGQETQYF. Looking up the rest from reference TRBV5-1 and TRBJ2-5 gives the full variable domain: KAGVTQTPRYLIKTRGQQVTLSCSPISGHRSVSWYQQTPGQGLQFLFEYFSETQRNKGNFPGRFSGRQFSNSRSEMNVSTLELGDSALYLCASSLVGGGQETQYFGPGTRLLVL.

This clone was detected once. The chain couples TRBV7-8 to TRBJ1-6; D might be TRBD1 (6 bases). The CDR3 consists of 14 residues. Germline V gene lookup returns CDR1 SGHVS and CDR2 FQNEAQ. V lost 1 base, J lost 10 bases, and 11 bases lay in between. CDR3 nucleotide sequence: TGTGCCAGCAGCTTAGTGGCAGGGGAGTCACCCCTCCACTTT. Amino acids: CASSLVAGESPLHF.

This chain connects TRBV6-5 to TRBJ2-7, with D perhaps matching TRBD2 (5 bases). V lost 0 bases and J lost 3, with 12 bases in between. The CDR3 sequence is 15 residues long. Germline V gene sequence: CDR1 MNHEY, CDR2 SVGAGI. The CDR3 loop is CASSYSRMGSYEQYF. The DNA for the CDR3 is TGTGCCAGCAGTTACTCGCGCATGGGGAGCTACGAGCAGTACTTC.